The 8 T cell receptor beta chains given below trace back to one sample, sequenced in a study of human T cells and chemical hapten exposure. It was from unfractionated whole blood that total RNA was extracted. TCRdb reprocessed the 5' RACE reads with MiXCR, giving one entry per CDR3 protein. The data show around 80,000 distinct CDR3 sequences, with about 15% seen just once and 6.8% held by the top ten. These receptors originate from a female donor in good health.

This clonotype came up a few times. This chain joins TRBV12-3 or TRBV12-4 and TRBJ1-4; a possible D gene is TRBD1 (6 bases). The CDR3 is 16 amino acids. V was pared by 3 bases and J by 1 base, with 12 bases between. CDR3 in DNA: TGTGCCAGCAGTTTGACAGGACGGGGAACTAATGAAAAACTGTTTTTT. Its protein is CASSLTGRGTNEKLFF.

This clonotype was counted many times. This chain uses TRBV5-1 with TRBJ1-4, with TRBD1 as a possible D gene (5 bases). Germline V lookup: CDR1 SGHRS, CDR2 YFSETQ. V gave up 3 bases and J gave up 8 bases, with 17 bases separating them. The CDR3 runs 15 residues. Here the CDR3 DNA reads TGCGCCAGCAGCTCCAACAGCGGGGGATCAGAAAAACTGTTTTTT. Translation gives CASSSNSGGSEKLFF. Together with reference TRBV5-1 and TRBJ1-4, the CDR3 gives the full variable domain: KAGVTQTPRYLIKTRGQQVTLSCSPISGHRSVSWYQQTPGQGLQFLFEYFSETQRNKGNFPGRFSGRQFSNSRSEMNVSTLELGDSALYLCASSSNSGGSEKLFFGSGTQLSVL.

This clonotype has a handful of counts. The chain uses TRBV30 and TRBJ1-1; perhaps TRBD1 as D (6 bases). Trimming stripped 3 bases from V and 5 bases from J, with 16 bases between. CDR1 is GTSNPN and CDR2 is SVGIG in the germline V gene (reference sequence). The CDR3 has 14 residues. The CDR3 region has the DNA TGTGCCTGGAGGCGAGGGGGGAAGGAAACTGAAGCTTTCTTT. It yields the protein CAWRRGGKETEAFF.

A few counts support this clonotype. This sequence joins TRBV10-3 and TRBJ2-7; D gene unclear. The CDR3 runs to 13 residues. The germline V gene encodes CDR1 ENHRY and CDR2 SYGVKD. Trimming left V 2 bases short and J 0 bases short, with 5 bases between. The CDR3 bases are TGTGCCATCAGTGAGCCAGCCTCCTACGAGCAGTACTTC. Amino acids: CAISEPASYEQYF.

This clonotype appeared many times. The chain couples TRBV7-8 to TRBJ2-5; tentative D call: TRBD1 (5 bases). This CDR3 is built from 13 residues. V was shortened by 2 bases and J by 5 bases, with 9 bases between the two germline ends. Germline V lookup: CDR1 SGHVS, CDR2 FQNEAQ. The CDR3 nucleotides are TGTGCCAGCAGCTTAACGGCAGGGGAGACCCAGTACTTC. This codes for CASSLTAGETQYF.

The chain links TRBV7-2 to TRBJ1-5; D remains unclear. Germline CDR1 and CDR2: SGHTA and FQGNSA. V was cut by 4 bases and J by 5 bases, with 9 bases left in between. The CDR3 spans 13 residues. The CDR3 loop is CASSSQLDQPQHF. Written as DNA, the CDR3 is TGTGCCAGCAGCTCCCAGCTAGATCAGCCCCAGCATTTT.

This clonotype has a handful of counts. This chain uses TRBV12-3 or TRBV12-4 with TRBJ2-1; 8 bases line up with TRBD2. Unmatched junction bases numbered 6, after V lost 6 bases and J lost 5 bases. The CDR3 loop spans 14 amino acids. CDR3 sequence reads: CASSSGTRNNEQFF. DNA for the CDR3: TGTGCCAGCAGCTCCGGGACTAGGAACAATGAGCAGTTCTTC.

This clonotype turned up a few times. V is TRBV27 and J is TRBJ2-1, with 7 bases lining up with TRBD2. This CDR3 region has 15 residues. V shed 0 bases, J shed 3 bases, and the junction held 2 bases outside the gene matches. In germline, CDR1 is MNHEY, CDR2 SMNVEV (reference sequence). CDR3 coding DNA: TGTGCCAGCAGTTTATCGAGCGGGATCTACAATGAGCAGTTCTTC. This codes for CASSLSSGIYNEQFF.